This T cell receptor beta chain was captured in a study of blood T cell repertoires in COVID-19. Study-level information: The United States, Italy and Spain were the sources of the acute and convalescent COVID-19 samples. Sources were T cells, B-cell-depleted T cells, or PBMCs; the material itself was cDNA or gDNA.

Some clones are missing from TCRdb's copy, which holds only in-frame ones; the method was immunoSEQ multiplex PCR. Among roughly 200,000 clones listed, approximately 85% were seen once. Germline V gene data show CDR1 as SGDLS and CDR2 as YYNGEE. The CDR3 spans 15 residues. Trimming pared 4 bases from V and 2 bases from J, leaving 13 bases between. The chain is built from TRBV9 and TRBJ1-5; no clear D. The receptor's source is a man aged 60-69 years with acute or convalescent COVID-19. Material for sequencing was peripheral blood. CDR3 region: CASSPGGTGNQPQHF. CDR3 sequence (DNA): TGTGCCAGCAGCCCCGGAGGCACTGGCAATCAGCCCCAGCATTTT.